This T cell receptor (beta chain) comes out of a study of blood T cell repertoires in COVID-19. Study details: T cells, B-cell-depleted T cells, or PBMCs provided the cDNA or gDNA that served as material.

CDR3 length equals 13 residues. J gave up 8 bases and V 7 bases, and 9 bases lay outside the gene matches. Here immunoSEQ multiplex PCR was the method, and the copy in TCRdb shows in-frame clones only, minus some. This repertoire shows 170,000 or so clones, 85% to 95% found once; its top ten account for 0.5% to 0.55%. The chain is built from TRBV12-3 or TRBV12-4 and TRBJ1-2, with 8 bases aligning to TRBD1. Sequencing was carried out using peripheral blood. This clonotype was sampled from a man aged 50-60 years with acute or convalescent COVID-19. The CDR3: CASTRTGLGGYTF. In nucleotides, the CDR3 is TGTGCCAGCACCCGGACAGGGCTAGGGGGCTACACCTTC.